The source of this T cell receptor (beta chain) is a study of Ad26.COV2.S vaccination and SARS-CoV-2 variants. The treatment here: 15 to 20 received Ad26.COV2.S at low or high dose, single or two shots; about 5 received placebo; per-sample allocation not given. Day 63 after the first vaccine or placebo injection was the time point for sampling. Sequencing was performed with immunoSEQ multiplex PCR; in TCRdb, only in-frame clones are kept and a portion is missing. The sample lists roughly 450,000 clones; around nine tenths were seen once. Per the germline V gene, CDR1 is SEHNR and CDR2 is FQNEAQ (reference sequence). V was pared by 2 bases and J by 6 bases, with 15 bases between. The CDR3 contains 15 residues.

This TCR derives from a person between 18 and 60 years old who received the Ad26.COV2.S COVID-19 vaccine or a placebo. The source material was peripheral blood, sampled in a trial of Ad26.COV2.S vaccine versus placebo. The rearrangement uses TRBV7-9 and TRBJ2-3; D not resolved. CDR3 bases: TGTGCCAGCAGCTTAAGTGCGGTTCGGTCGGATACGCAGTATTTT. Its protein is CASSLSAVRSDTQYF.